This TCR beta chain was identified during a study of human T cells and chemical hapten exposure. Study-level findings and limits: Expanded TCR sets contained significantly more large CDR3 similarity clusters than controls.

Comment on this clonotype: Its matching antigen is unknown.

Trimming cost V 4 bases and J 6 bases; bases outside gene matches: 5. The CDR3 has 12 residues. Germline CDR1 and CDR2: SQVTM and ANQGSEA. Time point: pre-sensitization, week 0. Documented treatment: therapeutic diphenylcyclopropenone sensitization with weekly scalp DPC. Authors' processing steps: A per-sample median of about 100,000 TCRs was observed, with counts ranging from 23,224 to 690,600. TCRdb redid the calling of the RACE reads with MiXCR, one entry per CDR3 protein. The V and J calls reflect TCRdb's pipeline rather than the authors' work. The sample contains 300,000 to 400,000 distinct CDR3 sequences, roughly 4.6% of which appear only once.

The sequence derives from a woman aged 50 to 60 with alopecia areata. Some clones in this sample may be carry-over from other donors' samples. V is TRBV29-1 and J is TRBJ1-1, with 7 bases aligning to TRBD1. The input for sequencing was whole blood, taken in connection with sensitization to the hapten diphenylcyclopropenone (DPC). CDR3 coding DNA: TGCAGCGTTGGACAGGGCCCCCCTGAAGCTTTCTTT. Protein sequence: CSVGQGPPEAFF. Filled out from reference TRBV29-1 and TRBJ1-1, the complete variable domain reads SAVISQKPSRDICQRGTSLTIQCQVDSQVTMMFWYRQQPGQSLTLIATANQGSEATYESGFVIDKFPISRPNLTFSTLTVSNMSPEDSSIYLCSVGQGPPEAFFGQGTRLTVV.